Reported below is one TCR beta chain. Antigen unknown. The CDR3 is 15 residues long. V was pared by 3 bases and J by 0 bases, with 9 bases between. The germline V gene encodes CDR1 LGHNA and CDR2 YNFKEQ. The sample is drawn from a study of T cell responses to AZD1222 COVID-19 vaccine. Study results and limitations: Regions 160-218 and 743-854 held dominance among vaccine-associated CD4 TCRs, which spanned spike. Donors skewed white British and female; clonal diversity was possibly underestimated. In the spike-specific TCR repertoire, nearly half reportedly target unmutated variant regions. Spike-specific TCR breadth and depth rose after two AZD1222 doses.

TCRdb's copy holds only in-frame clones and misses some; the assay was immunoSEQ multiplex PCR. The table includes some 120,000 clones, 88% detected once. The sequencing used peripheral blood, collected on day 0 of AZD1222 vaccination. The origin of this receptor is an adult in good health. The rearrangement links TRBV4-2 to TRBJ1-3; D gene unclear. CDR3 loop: CASSQSTDSGNTIYF. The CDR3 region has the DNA TGTGCCAGCAGCCAGTCGACGGACTCTGGAAACACCATATATTTT.